A selection of T cell receptor beta chains follows, all from one sample in a study of technical replicates of blood from several donors. The repertoire was sequenced with immunoSEQ multiplex PCR; TCRdb's copy has only in-frame clones and lacks some. This sample has about 69,000 clones; 88% occur once, and the top ten carry 3.5% to 5.5%. The sample comprised PBMCs. Receptors were obtained from a human donor in good health. Some clones in this sample may be carry-over from other donors' samples. Each CDR3 is given with its conserved first and last residue. The D gene is left open where the match is weak. A row's size may be missing; if present it is once, few, many or a size class.

TRBJ1-2,.,.,14,TRBV7-2,CASSFRAGADGYTF,TGTGCCAGCAGCTTCAGGGCAGGGGCGGATGGCTACACCTTC
TRBJ1-1,.,TRBD1,16,TRBV7-3,CASSWGALDRGAEAFF,TGTGCCAGCAGCTGGGGGGCCCTAGACAGGGGCGCTGAAGCTTTCTTT
TRBJ1-1,.,.,16,TRBV2,CASSGPGEIRNTEAFF,TGTGCCAGCAGTGGACCAGGGGAGATAAGAAACACTGAAGCTTTCTTT
TRBJ2-5,.,.,13,TRBV6-1,CASSEALQAPGNF,TGTGCCAGCAGTGAAGCGTTACAGGCCCCGGGCAACTTC
TRBJ1-2,.,.,14,TRBV19,CASSIARGQYGYTF,TGTGCCAGTAGTATCGCAAGGGGCCAATATGGCTACACCTTC
TRBJ2-3,.,.,11,TRBV2,CASSDGLSRYF,TGTGCCAGCAGTGATGGACTCTCCCGGTATTTT
TRBJ2-5,.,TRBD1,13,TRBV2,CASPGRTGETQYF,TGTGCCAGTCCGGGGCGGACAGGAGAGACCCAGTACTTC
TRBJ2-6,.,.,19,TRBV7-8,CASSLTGLLIRPGANVLTF,TGTGCCAGCAGCTTAACTGGACTACTTATTCGTCCTGGGGCCAACGTCCTGACTTTC
TRBJ2-1,.,TRBD2,13,TRBV29-1,CSVRWSGINEQFF,TGCAGCGTTAGGTGGAGCGGGATCAATGAGCAGTTCTTC
TRBJ2-7,.,TRBD2,15,TRBV7-2,CASSLSLAASYEQYF,TGTGCCAGCAGCCTGTCACTAGCGGCCTCCTACGAGCAGTACTTC
TRBJ2-7,.,TRBD1,16,TRBV4-2,CASSQGTGDTTYEQYF,TGTGCCAGCAGCCAAGGTACAGGGGACACCACCTACGAGCAGTACTTC
TRBJ1-4,.,.,14,TRBV7-9,CASSSWTGKEKLFF,TGTGCCAGCAGCTCCTGGACGGGAAAGGAAAAACTGTTTTTT
TRBJ1-1,.,.,15,TRBV4-1,CASSQDFPFYTEAFF,TGCGCCAGCAGCCAAGATTTCCCCTTTTACACTGAAGCTTTCTTT
TRBJ1-3,.,.,16,TRBV6-5,CASSYGRVPSRNTIYF,TGTGCCAGCAGTTACGGCAGGGTACCATCTAGAAACACCATATATTTT
TRBJ1-4,.,.,14,TRBV6-5,CASSLTAGVEKLFF,TGTGCCAGCAGCCTAACTGCAGGGGTTGAAAAACTGTTTTTT
TRBJ2-2,.,TRBD1,14,TRBV5-4,CASRTGGHTGELFF,TGTGCCAGCAGGACAGGGGGACACACCGGGGAGCTGTTTTTT
TRBJ2-3,.,TRBD2,16,TRBV19,CASRLSGRSSTDTQYF,TGTGCCAGTAGGCTCAGCGGGAGGTCTAGCACAGATACGCAGTATTTT
TRBJ1-5,.,.,15,TRBV12-5,CASGLDSLSNQPQHF,TGTGCTAGTGGTTTGGACAGCCTTAGCAATCAGCCCCAGCATTTT
TRBJ2-2,.,TRBD2,15,TRBV5-4,CASSLTGTSAGELFF,TGTGCCAGCAGCTTAACCGGGACTAGCGCCGGGGAGCTGTTTTTT
TRBJ2-7,.,TRBD1,15,TRBV10-3,CAISEERTGVNEQYF,TGTGCCATCAGTGAAGAACGGACAGGGGTAAATGAGCAGTACTTC
TRBJ2-7,.,.,13,TRBV11-1,CASSIVEGNEQYF,TGTGCCAGCAGCATAGTTGAGGGAAACGAGCAGTACTTC
TRBJ2-1,.,.,15,TRBV10-3,CATSDSRSSYNEQFF,TGTGCCACCTCTGACTCCCGGAGCTCCTACAATGAGCAGTTCTTC
TRBJ2-7,once,TRBD2,14,TRBV6-5,CASRRTSGRYEQYF,TGTGCCAGCAGAAGGACTAGCGGCCGCTACGAGCAGTACTTC
TRBJ2-1,.,.,15,TRBV7-2,CASSIDRYEGNEQFF,TGTGCCAGCAGCATTGACAGGTATGAGGGCAATGAGCAGTTCTTC
TRBJ2-5,.,TRBD2,14,TRBV18,CASSQRLAQETQYF,TGTGCCAGCTCCCAAAGACTAGCGCAAGAGACCCAGTACTTC
TRBJ2-7,.,TRBD2,15,TRBV7-3,CASSPVAGAAYEQYF,TGTGCCAGCAGCCCAGTAGCGGGAGCCGCCTACGAGCAGTACTTC
TRBJ2-5,.,.,17,TRBV4-2,CASSPGLRQGSQETQYF,TGTGCCAGCAGCCCCGGCCTCCGGCAGGGAAGCCAAGAGACCCAGTACTTC
TRBJ2-1,.,TRBD2,14,TRBV29-1,CSVEEGLAASEQFF,TGCAGCGTTGAAGAGGGACTAGCGGCTTCGGAGCAGTTCTTC
TRBJ2-3,.,TRBD2,17,TRBV9,CASSPGGSGGAIDTQYF,TGTGCCAGCAGCCCTGGAGGGAGCGGGGGGGCCATAGATACGCAGTATTTT
TRBJ1-1,.,.,14,TRBV19,CASSMWQMNTEAFF,TGTGCCAGTAGTATGTGGCAGATGAACACTGAAGCTTTCTTT
TRBJ1-1,few,.,13,TRBV4-2,CASSEPGVTEAFF,TGTGCCAGCAGTGAGCCCGGGGTGACTGAAGCTTTCTTT
TRBJ2-5,few,.,13,TRBV5-8,CASSNRVSETQYF,TGTGCCAGCAGCAACAGGGTCTCAGAGACCCAGTACTTC
TRBJ2-7,.,.,13,TRBV18,CASSPGLTYEQYF,TGTGCCAGCTCACCGGGACTTACGTACGAGCAGTACTTC
TRBJ1-5,.,.,15,TRBV5-4,CASSLDNSPVQPQHF,TGTGCCAGCAGCTTGGATAATAGCCCGGTTCAGCCCCAGCATTTT
TRBJ1-4,once,TRBD1,15,TRBV11-2,CASSHPGQGMEKLFF,TGTGCCAGCAGTCACCCGGGACAGGGAATGGAAAAACTGTTTTTT